These T cell receptor beta chains were read from a single sample in a study of cytomegalovirus exposure and HLA in healthy donors. This table comes from immunoSEQ multiplex PCR, and its TCRdb copy is limited to in-frame clones, with some not included. The sample has roughly 100,000 clones, approximately 85% seen once. Sequencing was carried out using PBMCs. These receptors all stem from a man aged 40-50 years in good health and CMV-seropositive. Each CDR3 is given with its conserved first and last residue. D genes are given only for firm matches. Size is stated for part of the rows, as once, few or many counts, or as a class when the clone is expanded.

size: NA
V: TRBV6-6
J: TRBJ1-6
D: NA
CDR3: CASRKLESSYNSPLHF
DNA: TGTGCCAGCAGGAAGCTAGAGAGCTCCTATAATTCACCCCTCCACTTT

size: NA
V: TRBV9
J: TRBJ1-1
D: NA
CDR3: CASSVGQRNTEAFF
DNA: TGTGCCAGCAGCGTAGGACAGCGGAACACTGAAGCTTTCTTT

size: once
V: TRBV9
J: TRBJ1-3
D: NA
CDR3: CASSPTGGSGNTIYF
DNA: TGTGCCAGCAGCCCCACGGGTGGCTCTGGAAACACCATATATTTT

size: NA
V: TRBV5-1
J: TRBJ2-3
D: TRBD2
CDR3: CASSRDLAGEADTQYF
DNA: TGCGCCAGCAGCCGGGACCTAGCGGGAGAAGCAGATACGCAGTATTTT

size: NA
V: TRBV14
J: TRBJ2-7
D: TRBD2
CDR3: CASSPLAGSFHEQYF
DNA: TGTGCCAGCAGCCCGCTAGCGGGATCTTTCCACGAGCAGTACTTC

size: NA
V: TRBV10-3
J: TRBJ2-4
D: NA
CDR3: CAISSGVLAKNIQYF
DNA: TGTGCCATCAGTTCAGGGGTCCTGGCCAAAAACATTCAGTACTTC

size: NA
V: TRBV6-1
J: TRBJ1-5
D: TRBD1
CDR3: CASSDLTGVNQPQHF
DNA: TGTGCCAGCAGTGACCTAACAGGGGTGAATCAGCCCCAGCATTTT

size: NA
V: TRBV9
J: TRBJ1-1
D: TRBD1
CDR3: CASSVAPLGQGEAFF
DNA: TGTGCCAGCAGCGTAGCCCCCCTGGGACAGGGTGAAGCTTTCTTT

size: NA
V: TRBV18
J: TRBJ2-4
D: NA
CDR3: CASSPRPAGVAAKNIQYF
DNA: TGTGCCAGCTCACCACGCCCCGCAGGGGTGGCGGCCAAAAACATTCAGTACTTC

size: NA
V: TRBV7-9
J: TRBJ1-1
D: NA
CDR3: CASSFGDRWYTEAFF
DNA: TGTGCCAGCAGCTTCGGAGATCGCTGGTACACTGAAGCTTTCTTT

size: NA
V: TRBV9
J: TRBJ2-7
D: TRBD2
CDR3: CASSVSDQRGWGEQYF
DNA: TGTGCCAGCAGCGTAAGCGACCAGCGGGGATGGGGGGAGCAGTACTTC

size: NA
V: TRBV19
J: TRBJ1-1
D: NA
CDR3: CASSTQQGWMNTEAFF
DNA: TGTGCCAGTAGTACTCAACAGGGCTGGATGAACACTGAAGCTTTCTTT

size: once
V: TRBV28
J: TRBJ1-6
D: NA
CDR3: CASSSPGTTNSPLHF
DNA: TGTGCCAGCAGTTCCCCCGGGACAACCAATTCACCCCTCCACTTT

size: NA
V: TRBV19
J: TRBJ1-1
D: NA
CDR3: CASSPDDRNTEAFF
DNA: TGTGCCAGTAGTCCGGACGACAGGAACACTGAAGCTTTCTTT

size: NA
V: TRBV6-5
J: TRBJ1-4
D: TRBD1
CDR3: CASSTTGGHYEKLFF
DNA: TGTGCCAGCAGTACCACAGGGGGCCATTATGAAAAACTGTTTTTT

size: once
V: TRBV6-6
J: TRBJ2-7
D: NA
CDR3: CASRGTGFHEQYF
DNA: TGTGCCAGCAGGGGAACAGGGTTCCACGAGCAGTACTTC

size: NA
V: TRBV5-1
J: TRBJ2-7
D: TRBD1
CDR3: CASSSDGQGNREQYF
DNA: TGCGCCAGCAGCTCCGATGGACAGGGTAATCGCGAGCAGTACTTC

size: NA
V: TRBV5-4
J: TRBJ1-2
D: TRBD1
CDR3: CASSLGQGRGGYTF
DNA: TGTGCCAGCAGCTTGGGACAGGGAAGGGGTGGCTACACCTTC

size: NA
V: TRBV6-1
J: TRBJ1-4
D: NA
CDR3: CASGQDRGEKLFF
DNA: TGTGCCTCCGGGCAGGATCGAGGGGAAAAACTGTTTTTT

size: NA
V: TRBV7-6
J: TRBJ2-7
D: NA
CDR3: CASSLEGGDEQYF
DNA: TGTGCCAGCAGCTTAGAAGGAGGGGACGAGCAGTACTTC

size: NA
V: TRBV7-9
J: TRBJ2-1
D: NA
CDR3: CSSSLVSGEQQFF
DNA: TGTTCCAGCAGCTTAGTATCGGGGGAGCAGCAGTTCTTC

size: few
V: TRBV7-8
J: TRBJ2-7
D: NA
CDR3: CASSLPRPGSEQYF
DNA: TGTGCCAGCAGCTTACCCCGACCGGGTAGCGAGCAGTACTTC

size: NA
V: TRBV7-9
J: TRBJ2-2
D: NA
CDR3: CASSHTGELFF
DNA: TGTGCCAGCAGCCATACCGGGGAGCTGTTTTTT

size: NA
V: TRBV6-1
J: TRBJ2-1
D: TRBD2
CDR3: CASSEGAGGWNEQFF
DNA: TGTGCCAGCAGTGAAGGAGCGGGAGGGTGGAATGAGCAGTTCTTC

size: NA
V: TRBV7-8
J: TRBJ1-1
D: NA
CDR3: CASSREASRRVEAFF
DNA: TGTGCCAGCAGCCGTGAAGCCTCTCGACGGGTTGAAGCTTTCTTT

size: NA
V: TRBV5-5
J: TRBJ2-7
D: NA
CDR3: CASAEGSYEQYF
DNA: TGTGCCAGCGCAGAGGGCTCCTACGAGCAGTACTTC

size: NA
V: TRBV28
J: TRBJ1-5
D: NA
CDR3: CASQLGGYSNQPQHF
DNA: TGTGCCTCTCAGTTAGGGGGTTATAGCAATCAGCCCCAGCATTTT

size: NA
V: TRBV5-4
J: TRBJ2-4
D: NA
CDR3: CASSVPGDAKNIQYF
DNA: TGTGCCAGCAGCGTGCCGGGGGACGCCAAAAACATTCAGTACTTC

size: once
V: TRBV7-2
J: TRBJ2-7
D: NA
CDR3: CASSLQPDSYEQYF
DNA: TGTGCCAGCAGCTTGCAGCCCGACTCCTACGAGCAGTACTTC

size: NA
V: TRBV2
J: TRBJ2-7
D: NA
CDR3: CASTLLGSVRSYEQYF
DNA: TGTGCCAGCACTCTCCTCGGGAGTGTGCGAAGCTACGAGCAGTACTTC

size: few
V: TRBV5-8
J: TRBJ2-7
D: TRBD1
CDR3: CASSLGQGVYEQYF
DNA: TGTGCCAGCAGCTTGGGACAGGGGGTCTACGAGCAGTACTTC